At least ten counts were recorded for the clone carrying this TCR beta chain. The data were taken from a study of response to subunit inactivated influenza vaccine. The CDR3 has 15 amino acids. V shed 4 bases and J shed 5 bases, with 16 bases lying between them. Germline assignment: CDR1 MGHRA and CDR2 YSYEKL. Each CDR3 protein is one row after TCRdb ran MiXCR on the RT-PCR reads. The sample contains 650,000 to 850,000 distinct CDR3 sequences, roughly 13% of which appear only once. The chain carries TRBV4-1 and TRBJ2-3, with a tentative D call TRBD2 (5 bases). The sequence came from a man aged 50-59 years who received an inactivated influenza vaccine. The material was PBMCs from blood, obtained around two weeks before vaccination. CDR3 region: CASSRGRAGEDTQYF. The CDR3 DNA reads TGCGCCAGCAGCCGTGGACGGGCCGGGGAAGATACGCAGTATTTT.